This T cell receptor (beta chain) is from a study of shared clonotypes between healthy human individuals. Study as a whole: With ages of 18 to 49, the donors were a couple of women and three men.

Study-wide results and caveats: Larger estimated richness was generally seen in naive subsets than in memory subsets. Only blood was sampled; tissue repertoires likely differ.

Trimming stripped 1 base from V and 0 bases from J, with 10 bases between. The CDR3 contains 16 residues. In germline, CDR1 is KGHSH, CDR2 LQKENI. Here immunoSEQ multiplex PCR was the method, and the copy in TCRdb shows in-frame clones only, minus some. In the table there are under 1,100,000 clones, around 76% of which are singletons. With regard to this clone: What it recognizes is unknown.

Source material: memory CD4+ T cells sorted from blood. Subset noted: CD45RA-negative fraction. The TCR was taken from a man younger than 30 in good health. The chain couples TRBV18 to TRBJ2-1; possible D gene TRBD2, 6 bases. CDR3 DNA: TGTGCCAGCTCACCACTTCAGGGAGGCTCCTACAATGAGCAGTTCTTC. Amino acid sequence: CASSPLQGGSYNEQFF.